Detailed here is one T cell receptor beta chain. Authors' analysis steps: Reference gene primer amplification in the assay estimated nucleated cell counts. Clones were sequenced by immunoSEQ multiplex PCR, and TCRdb holds only the in-frame ones, with some missing. That table is the source of V, J and clone size, and D and trimming were worked out from the DNA. The top ten hold roughly 4.1% of the sample, which has approximately 200,000 clones, under 90% seen once. This record comes from a study of blood T cell repertoires in COVID-19. Background on the study: Acute-phase and convalescent COVID-19 samples originated in the United States, Italy and Spain. PBMCs, B-cell-depleted T cells, or T cells provided the cDNA or gDNA that made up the material.

Germline loops: CDR1 SGHAT, CDR2 FQNNGV. V was clipped by 2 bases and J by 2 bases, with 9 bases between them. The CDR3 totals 15 residues. This sequence was found in a man aged 45-65 years with acute or convalescent COVID-19. The chain couples TRBV11-2 to TRBJ1-4; tentatively, D is TRBD1 (6 bases). The source material was peripheral blood. The CDR3 spells CASSLMDSTNEKLFF. CDR3 nucleotides: TGTGCCAGCAGCTTAATGGACAGTACTAATGAAAAACTGTTTTTT. The whole variable domain, remainder taken from reference TRBV11-2 and TRBJ1-4, is EAGVAQSPRYKIIEKRQSVAFWCNPISGHATLYWYQQILGQGPKLLIQFQNNGVVDDSQLPKDRFSAERLKGVDSTLKIQPAKLEDSAVYLCASSLMDSTNEKLFFGSGTQLSVL.